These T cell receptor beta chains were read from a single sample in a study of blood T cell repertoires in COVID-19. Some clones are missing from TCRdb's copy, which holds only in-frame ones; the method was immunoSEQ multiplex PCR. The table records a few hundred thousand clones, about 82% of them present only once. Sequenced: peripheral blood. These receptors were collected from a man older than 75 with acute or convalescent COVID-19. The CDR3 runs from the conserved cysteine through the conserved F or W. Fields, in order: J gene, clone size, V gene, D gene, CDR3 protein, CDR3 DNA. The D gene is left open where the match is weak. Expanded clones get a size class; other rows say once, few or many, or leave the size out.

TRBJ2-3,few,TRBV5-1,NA,CASSLGQVGTDTQYF,TGCGCCAGCAGCTTGGGACAGGTAGGGACAGATACGCAGTATTTT
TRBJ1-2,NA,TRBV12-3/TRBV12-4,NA,CASIGATWGYTF,TGTGCCAGCATCGGAGCCACCTGGGGCTACACCTTC
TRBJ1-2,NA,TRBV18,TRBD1,CASSLGQTYYGYTF,TGTGCCAGCTCACTGGGACAGACTTACTATGGCTACACCTTC
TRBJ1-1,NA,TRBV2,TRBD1,CASSDGDREAFF,TGTGCCAGCAGTGACGGGGACAGGGAAGCTTTCTTT
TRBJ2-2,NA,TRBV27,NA,CASRRGSGTGELFF,TGTGCCAGCAGAAGGGGGAGTGGAACCGGGGAGCTGTTTTTT
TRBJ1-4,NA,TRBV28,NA,CASTYRDMFREEKLFF,TGTGCCAGCACGTACAGGGATATGTTTCGGGAAGAAAAACTGTTTTTT
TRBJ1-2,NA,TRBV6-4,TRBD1,CASSDSNQGAYGYTF,TGTGCCAGCAGTGACTCGAATCAGGGGGCCTATGGCTACACCTTC
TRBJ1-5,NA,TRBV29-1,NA,CSVAFENQPQHF,TGCAGCGTTGCCTTTGAGAATCAGCCCCAGCATTTT
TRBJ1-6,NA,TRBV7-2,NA,CASGLGGNSPLHF,TGTGCCAGCGGGCTTGGTGGTAATTCACCCCTCCACTTT
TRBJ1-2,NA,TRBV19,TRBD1,CASSRPGGARYGYTF,TGTGCCAGTAGTCGTCCAGGGGGCGCGAGGTATGGCTACACCTTC
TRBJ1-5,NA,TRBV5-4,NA,CASSLWGEGNQPQHF,TGTGCCAGCAGCTTGTGGGGGGAGGGCAATCAGCCCCAGCATTTT
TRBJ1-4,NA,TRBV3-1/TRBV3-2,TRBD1,CASSQEDRVETNEKLFF,TGTGCCAGCAGCCAAGAGGACAGGGTAGAAACTAATGAAAAACTGTTTTTT
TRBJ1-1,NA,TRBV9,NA,CASSVEPVNTEAFF,TGTGCCAGCAGCGTAGAGCCGGTGAACACTGAAGCTTTCTTT
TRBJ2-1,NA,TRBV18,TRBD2,CASSRDTSGINYEQFF,TGTGCCAGCTCCCGAGACACTAGCGGGATTAACTATGAGCAGTTCTTC
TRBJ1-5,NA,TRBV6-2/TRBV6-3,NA,CASSATPTGLSNQPQHF,TGTGCCAGCAGTGCTACTCCTACAGGGTTATCAAATCAGCCCCAGCATTTT
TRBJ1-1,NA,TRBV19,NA,CASSISPNLNTEAFF,TGTGCCAGTAGTATAAGCCCCAACTTGAACACTGAAGCTTTCTTT
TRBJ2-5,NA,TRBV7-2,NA,CASSLASTRETQYF,TGTGCCAGCAGCTTAGCGTCAACCCGGGAGACCCAGTACTTC
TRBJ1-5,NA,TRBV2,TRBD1,CASKEQGGRQPQHF,TGTGCCAGCAAAGAACAGGGGGGTCGACAGCCCCAGCATTTT
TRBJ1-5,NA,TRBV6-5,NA,CASSYRDNQPQHF,TGTGCCAGCAGTTACCGGGACAATCAGCCCCAGCATTTT
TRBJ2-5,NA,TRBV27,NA,CASSLSAYKETQYF,TGTGCCAGCAGTTTATCTGCTTACAAGGAGACCCAGTACTTC
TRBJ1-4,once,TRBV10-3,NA,CAIRAGEGEKLFF,TGTGCCATCAGGGCGGGAGAGGGTGAAAAACTGTTTTTT
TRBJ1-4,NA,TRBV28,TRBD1,CASSLRGQATNEKLFF,TGTGCCAGCAGTTTGAGGGGGCAAGCAACTAATGAAAAACTGTTTTTT
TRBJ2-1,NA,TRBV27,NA,CASSPRDSRYNEQFF,TGTGCCAGCAGCCCCCGGGACTCCAGATACAATGAGCAGTTCTTC
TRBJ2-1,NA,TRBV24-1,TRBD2,CATSGTSGSINEQFF,TGTGCCACCAGTGGTACTAGCGGGAGCATCAATGAGCAGTTCTTC
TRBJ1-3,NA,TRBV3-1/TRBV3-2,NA,CASSLLGSGNTIYF,TGTGCCAGCAGCCTTCTCGGGTCTGGAAACACCATATATTTT
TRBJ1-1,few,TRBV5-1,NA,CASRPGGTPQTEAFF,TGCGCCAGCAGGCCGGGTGGGACTCCCCAAACTGAAGCTTTCTTT
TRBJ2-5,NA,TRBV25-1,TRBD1,CASSWGFSGTGVETQYF,TGTGCCAGCAGTTGGGGATTCTCCGGGACAGGGGTAGAGACCCAGTACTTC
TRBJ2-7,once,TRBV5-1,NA,CASSLGLTYEQYF,TGCGCCAGCAGCTTGGGACTAACCTACGAGCAGTACTTC
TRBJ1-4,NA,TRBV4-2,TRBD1,CASSQGGQGSEKLFF,TGTGCCAGCAGCCAAGGCGGACAGGGTTCGGAAAAACTGTTTTTT